This T cell receptor (beta chain) originates from a study of cytomegalovirus exposure and HLA in healthy donors. At collection, donors were nominally healthy, but unrecorded immune exposures were probable. 13 Jbeta primers and 60 Vbeta primers were used for the PCR. Sequencing was performed with immunoSEQ multiplex PCR; in TCRdb, only in-frame clones are kept and a portion is missing. The sample has roughly 180,000 clones, approximately 80% seen once; the top ten hold approximately 2.6%. Germline CDR1 SGHTA, CDR2 FQGNSA. Trimming took 5 bases from V and 4 from J, leaving 15 bases between them. This CDR3 is 15 amino acids long. Study-level points and caveats: Three chains linked to CMV were shown in vitro to be specific for CMV antigens.

This clone was seen more than once but under ten times. Its matching antigen is unknown. The sample was PBMCs. The chain has TRBV7-2 and TRBJ2-1, with D perhaps matching TRBD1 (8 bases). The sequence derives from a female donor in good health and CMV-seronegative. CDR3 sequence: CASSLQGGSYNEQFF. In nucleotides, the CDR3 is TGTGCCAGCAGCCTACAGGGGGGGAGTTACAATGAGCAGTTCTTC. The full variable domain, completed using reference TRBV7-2 and TRBJ2-1, is GAGVSQSPSNKVTEKGKDVELRCDPISGHTALYWYRQSLGQGLEFLIYFQGNSAPDKSGLPSDRFSAERTGGSVSTLTIQRTQQEDSAVYLCASSLQGGSYNEQFFGPGTRLTVL.